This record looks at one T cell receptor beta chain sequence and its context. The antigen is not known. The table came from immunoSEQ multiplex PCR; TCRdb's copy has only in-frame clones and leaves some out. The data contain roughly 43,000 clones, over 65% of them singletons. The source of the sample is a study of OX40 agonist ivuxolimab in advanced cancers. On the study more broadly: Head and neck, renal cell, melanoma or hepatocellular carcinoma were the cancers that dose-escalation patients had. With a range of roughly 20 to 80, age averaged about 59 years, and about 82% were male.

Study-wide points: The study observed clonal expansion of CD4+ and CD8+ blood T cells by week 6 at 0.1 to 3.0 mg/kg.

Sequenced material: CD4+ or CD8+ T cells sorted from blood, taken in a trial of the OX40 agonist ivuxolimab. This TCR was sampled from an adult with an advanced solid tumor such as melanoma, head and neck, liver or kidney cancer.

As DNA, the CDR3 is TGTGCCAGCAGCTTGCTCCACTACGAGCAGTACTTC. Protein: CASSLLHYEQYF. The gene calls are TRBV5-6 and TRBJ2-7; D gene ambiguous. The CDR3 spans 12 residues. Germline assignment: CDR1 SGHDT and CDR2 YYEEEE. V gave up 1 base and J gave up 3 bases, with 5 bases separating them.